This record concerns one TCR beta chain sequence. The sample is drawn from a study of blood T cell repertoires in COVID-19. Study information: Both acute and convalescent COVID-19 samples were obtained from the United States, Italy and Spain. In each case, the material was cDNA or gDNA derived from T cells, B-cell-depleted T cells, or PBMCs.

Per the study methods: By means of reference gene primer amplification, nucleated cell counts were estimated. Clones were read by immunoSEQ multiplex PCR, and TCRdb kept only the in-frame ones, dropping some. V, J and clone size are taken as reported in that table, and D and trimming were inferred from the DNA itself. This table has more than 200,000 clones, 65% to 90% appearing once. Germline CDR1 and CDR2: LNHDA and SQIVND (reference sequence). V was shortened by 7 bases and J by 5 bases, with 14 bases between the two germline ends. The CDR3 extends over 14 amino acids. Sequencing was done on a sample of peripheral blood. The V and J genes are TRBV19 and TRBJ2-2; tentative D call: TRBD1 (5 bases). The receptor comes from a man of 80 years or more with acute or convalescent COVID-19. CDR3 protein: CASMGQGWTGELFF. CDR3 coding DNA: TGTGCCAGTATGGGGCAGGGTTGGACCGGGGAGCTGTTTTTT. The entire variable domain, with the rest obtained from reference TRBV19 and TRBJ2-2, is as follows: DGGITQSPKYLFRKEGQNVTLSCEQNLNHDAMYWYRQDPGQGLRLIYYSQIVNDFQKGDIAEGYSVSREKKESFPLTVTSAQKNPTAFYLCASMGQGWTGELFFGEGSRLTVL.